This T cell receptor beta chain was sequenced for a study of shared clonotypes between healthy human individuals. The table came from immunoSEQ multiplex PCR; TCRdb's copy has only in-frame clones and leaves some out. This table holds about 1.4 million clones, over 95% found once. The length of the CDR3 is 13 residues. Germline values: CDR1 SGHAT, CDR2 FQDESV (reference sequence). V was clipped by 0 bases and J by 3 bases, with 6 bases between them. Material: naive CD4+ T cells sorted from blood. Subset denoted: CD45RA+ positively selected. The V gene is TRBV11-1, the J gene TRBJ2-7; D gene ambiguous. The receptor's source is a young man in good health. CDR3 nucleotides: TGTGCCAGCAGCTTAGCGGGTCTCTACGAGCAGTACTTC. Translation gives CASSLAGLYEQYF.